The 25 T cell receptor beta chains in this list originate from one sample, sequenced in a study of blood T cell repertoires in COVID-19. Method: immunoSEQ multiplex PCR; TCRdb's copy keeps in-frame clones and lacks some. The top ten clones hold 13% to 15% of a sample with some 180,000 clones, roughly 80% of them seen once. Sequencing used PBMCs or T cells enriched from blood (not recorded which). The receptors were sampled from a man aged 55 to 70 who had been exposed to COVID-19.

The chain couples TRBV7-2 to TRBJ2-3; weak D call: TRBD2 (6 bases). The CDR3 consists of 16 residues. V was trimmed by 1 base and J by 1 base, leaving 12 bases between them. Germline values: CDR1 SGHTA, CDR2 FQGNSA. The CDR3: CASSLDGASGTDTQYF. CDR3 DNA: TGTGCCAGCAGCTTAGACGGGGCTAGCGGCACAGATACGCAGTATTTT.

The DNA for the CDR3 is TGTGCCAGCAGCTTACGGGACAGGGGTCCTGGCTACACCTTC. It codes for CASSLRDRGPGYTF. This chain links TRBV5-6 with TRBJ1-2; TRBD1 aligns across 10 bases. The junction had 5 bases not matched to a gene; V was cut back by 2 bases and J by 7 bases. This CDR3 contains 14 residues. Per the germline V gene, CDR1 is SGHDT and CDR2 is YYEEEE.

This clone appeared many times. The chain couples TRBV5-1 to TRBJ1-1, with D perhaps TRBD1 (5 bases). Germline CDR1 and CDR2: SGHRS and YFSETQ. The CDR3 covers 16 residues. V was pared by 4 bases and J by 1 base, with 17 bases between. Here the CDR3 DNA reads TGCGCCAGCAGCCCCGGGGCGGGGGGTCCGAACACTGAAGCTTTCTTT. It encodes CASSPGAGGPNTEAFF.

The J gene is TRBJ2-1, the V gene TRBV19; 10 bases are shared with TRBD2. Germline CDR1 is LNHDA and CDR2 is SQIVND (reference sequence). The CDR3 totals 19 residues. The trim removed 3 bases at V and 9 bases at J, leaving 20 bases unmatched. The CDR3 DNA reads TGTGCCAGTAGTATGGCGTCCCTGGTGGCTAGCGGGAGTAGTGGTGAGCAGTTCTTC. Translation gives CASSMASLVASGSSGEQFF.

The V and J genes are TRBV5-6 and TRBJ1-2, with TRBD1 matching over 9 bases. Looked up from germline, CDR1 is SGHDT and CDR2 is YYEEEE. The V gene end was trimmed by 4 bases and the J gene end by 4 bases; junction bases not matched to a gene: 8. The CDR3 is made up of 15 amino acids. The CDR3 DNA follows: TGTGCCAGCAGCCCAGGGACAGGGAGTAGCTATGGCTACACCTTC. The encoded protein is CASSPGTGSSYGYTF.

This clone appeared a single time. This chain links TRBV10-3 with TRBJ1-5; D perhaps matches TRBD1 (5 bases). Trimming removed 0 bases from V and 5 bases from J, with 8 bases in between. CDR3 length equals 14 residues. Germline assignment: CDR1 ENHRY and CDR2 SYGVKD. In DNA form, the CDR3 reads TGTGCCATCAGTGAGTCGAGCAGGGATCAGCCCCAGCATTTT. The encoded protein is CAISESSRDQPQHF.

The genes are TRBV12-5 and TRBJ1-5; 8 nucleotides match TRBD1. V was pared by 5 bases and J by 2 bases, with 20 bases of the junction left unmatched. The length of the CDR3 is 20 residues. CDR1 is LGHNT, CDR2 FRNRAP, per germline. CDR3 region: CASGISIQGARGDRNQPQHF. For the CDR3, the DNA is TGTGCTAGTGGTATATCCATCCAGGGGGCGCGGGGCGATCGCAATCAGCCCCAGCATTTT.

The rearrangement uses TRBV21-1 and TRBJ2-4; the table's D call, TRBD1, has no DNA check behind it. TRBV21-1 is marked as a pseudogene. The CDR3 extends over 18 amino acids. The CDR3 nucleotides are TGTGCCAGCAGCACATTCGAACGAAAGCCGGGACAGCTAAACATTCAGTACTTC. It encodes CASSTFERKPGQLNIQYF.

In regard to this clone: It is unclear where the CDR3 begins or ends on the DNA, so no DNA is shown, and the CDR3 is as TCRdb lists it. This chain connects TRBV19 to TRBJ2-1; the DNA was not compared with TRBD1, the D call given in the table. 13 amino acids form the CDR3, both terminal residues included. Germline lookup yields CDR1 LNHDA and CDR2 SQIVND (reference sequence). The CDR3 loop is CASSVGQGNFKFF.

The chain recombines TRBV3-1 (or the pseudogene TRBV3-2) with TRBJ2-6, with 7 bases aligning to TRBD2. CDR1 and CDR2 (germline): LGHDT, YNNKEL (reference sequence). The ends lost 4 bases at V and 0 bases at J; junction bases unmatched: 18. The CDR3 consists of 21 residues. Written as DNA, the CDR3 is TGTGCCAGCAGCCTGGCTAGCGGTTCAAGACTAGTTATCTCTGGGGCCAACGTCCTGACTTTC. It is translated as CASSLASGSRLVISGANVLTF.

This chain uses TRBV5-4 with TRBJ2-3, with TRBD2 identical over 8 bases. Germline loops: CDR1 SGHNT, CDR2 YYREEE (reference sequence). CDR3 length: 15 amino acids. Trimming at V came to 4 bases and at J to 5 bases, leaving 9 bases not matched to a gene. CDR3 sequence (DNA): TGTGCCAGCAGCAGACGACTCCGGGGGGGAGATACGCAGTATTTT. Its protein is CASSRRLRGGDTQYF.

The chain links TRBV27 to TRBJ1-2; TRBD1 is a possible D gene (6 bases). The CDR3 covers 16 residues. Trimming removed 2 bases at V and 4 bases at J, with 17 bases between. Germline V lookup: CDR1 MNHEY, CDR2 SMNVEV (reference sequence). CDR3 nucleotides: TGTGCCAGCAGTTTAGGGCCCAGGGGAGTTATCTATGGCTACACCTTC. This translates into CASSLGPRGVIYGYTF.

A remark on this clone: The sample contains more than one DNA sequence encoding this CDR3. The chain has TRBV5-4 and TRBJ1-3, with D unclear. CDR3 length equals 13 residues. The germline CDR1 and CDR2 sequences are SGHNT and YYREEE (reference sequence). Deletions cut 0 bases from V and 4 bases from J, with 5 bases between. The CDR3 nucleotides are TGTGCCAGCAGCTTGGCGGGAGGAAACACCATATATTTT. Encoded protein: CASSLAGGNTIYF.

The CDR3 is CSASRDRIEAFF. The DNA for the CDR3 is TGCAGTGCTAGTAGAGACAGAATTGAAGCTTTCTTT. This sequence joins TRBV20-1 and TRBJ1-1; a weak D match, TRBD1 (5 bases). The germline CDR1 and CDR2 sequences are DFQATT and SNEGSKA (reference sequence). Trimming left V 3 bases short and J 7 bases short, with 12 bases between. CDR3 length: 12 amino acids.

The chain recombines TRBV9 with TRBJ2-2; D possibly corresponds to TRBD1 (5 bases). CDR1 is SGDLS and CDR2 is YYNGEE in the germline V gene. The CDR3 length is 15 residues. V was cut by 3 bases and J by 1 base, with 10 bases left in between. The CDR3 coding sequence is TGTGCCAGCAGCGATTGGGGCAGGAACACCGGGGAGCTGTTTTTT. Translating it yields CASSDWGRNTGELFF. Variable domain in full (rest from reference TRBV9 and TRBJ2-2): DSGVTQTPKHLITATGQRVTLRCSPRSGDLSVYWYQQSLDQGLQFLIQYYNGEERAKGNILERFSAQQFPDLHSELNLSSLELGDSALYFCASSDWGRNTGELFFGEGSRLTVL.

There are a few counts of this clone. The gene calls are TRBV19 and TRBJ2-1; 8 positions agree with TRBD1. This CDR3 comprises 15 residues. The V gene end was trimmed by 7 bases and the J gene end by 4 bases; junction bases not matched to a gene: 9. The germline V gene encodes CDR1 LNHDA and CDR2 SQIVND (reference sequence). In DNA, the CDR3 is TGTGCCAGTATCCTAGACAGGGGATCTTACAATGAGCAGTTCTTC. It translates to CASILDRGSYNEQFF.

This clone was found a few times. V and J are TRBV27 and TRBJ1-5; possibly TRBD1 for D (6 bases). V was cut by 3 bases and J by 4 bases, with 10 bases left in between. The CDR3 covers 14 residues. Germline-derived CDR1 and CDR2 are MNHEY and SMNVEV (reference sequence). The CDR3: CASSFQGSNQPQHF. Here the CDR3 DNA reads TGTGCCAGCAGTTTCCAGGGGAGTAATCAGCCCCAGCATTTT.

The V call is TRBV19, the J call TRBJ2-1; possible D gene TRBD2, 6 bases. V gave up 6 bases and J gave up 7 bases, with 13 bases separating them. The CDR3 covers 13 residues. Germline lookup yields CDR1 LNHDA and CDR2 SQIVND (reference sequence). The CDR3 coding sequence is TGTGCCAGTAGCGGGACTCGGGGGAATGAGCAGTTCTTC. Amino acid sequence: CASSGTRGNEQFF.

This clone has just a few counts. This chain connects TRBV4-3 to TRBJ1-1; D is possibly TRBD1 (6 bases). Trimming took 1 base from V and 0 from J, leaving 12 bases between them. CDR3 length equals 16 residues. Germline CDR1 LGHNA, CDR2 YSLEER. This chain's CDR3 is CASSQARTAMNTEAFF. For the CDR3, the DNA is TGCGCCAGCAGCCAAGCCAGGACAGCTATGAACACTGAAGCTTTCTTT.

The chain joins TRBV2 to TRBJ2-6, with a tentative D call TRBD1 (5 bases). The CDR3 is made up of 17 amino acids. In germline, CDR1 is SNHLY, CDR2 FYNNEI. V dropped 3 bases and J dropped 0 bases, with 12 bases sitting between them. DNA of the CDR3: TGTGCCAGCAGTGAGTCCGGACACAGCTCTGGGGCCAACGTCCTGACTTTC. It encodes CASSESGHSSGANVLTF.

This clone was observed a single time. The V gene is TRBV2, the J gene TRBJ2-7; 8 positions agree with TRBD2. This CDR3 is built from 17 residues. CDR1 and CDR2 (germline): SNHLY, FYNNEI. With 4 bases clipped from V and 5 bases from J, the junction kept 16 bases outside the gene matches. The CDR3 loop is CASSASTQGLVRNEQYF. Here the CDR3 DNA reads TGTGCCAGCAGTGCCTCCACCCAGGGACTAGTTAGGAACGAGCAGTACTTC. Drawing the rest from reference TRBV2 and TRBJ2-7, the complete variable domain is EPEVTQTPSHQVTQMGQEVILRCVPISNHLYFYWYRQILGQKVEFLVSFYNNEISEKSEIFDDQFSVERPDGSNFTLKIRSTKLEDSAMYFCASSASTQGLVRNEQYFGPGTRLTVT.

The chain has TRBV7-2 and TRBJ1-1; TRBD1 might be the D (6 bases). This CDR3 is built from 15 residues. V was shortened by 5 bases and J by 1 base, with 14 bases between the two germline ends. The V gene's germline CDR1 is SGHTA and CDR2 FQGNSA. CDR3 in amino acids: CASSPAGAPNTEAFF. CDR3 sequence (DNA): TGTGCCAGCAGCCCTGCGGGGGCCCCGAACACTGAAGCTTTCTTT.

DNA of the CDR3: TGTGCCAGTACGTCGTCTAGCGGGAGCTACGAGCAGTACTTC. Translating it yields CASTSSSGSYEQYF. J is TRBJ2-7 and V is TRBV19, with TRBD2 matching over 10 bases. The CDR3 totals 14 residues. Losses at the gene ends were 7 bases for V and 3 bases for J; bases not matched to a gene: 6. From germline, CDR1 is LNHDA and CDR2 SQIVND (reference sequence).

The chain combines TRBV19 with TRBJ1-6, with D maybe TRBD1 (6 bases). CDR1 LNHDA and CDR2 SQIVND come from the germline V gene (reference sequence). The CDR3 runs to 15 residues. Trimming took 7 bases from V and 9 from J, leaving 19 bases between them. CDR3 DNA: TGTGCCAGTACCATAGTGGGGGCTACCTCTTCACCCCTCCACTTT. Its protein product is CASTIVGATSSPLHF.

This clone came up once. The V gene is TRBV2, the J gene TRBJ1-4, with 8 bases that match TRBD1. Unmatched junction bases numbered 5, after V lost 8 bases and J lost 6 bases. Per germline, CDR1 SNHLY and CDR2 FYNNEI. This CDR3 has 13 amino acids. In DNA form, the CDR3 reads TGTGCCAGCGATAAGGACAGGGATGAAAAACTGTTTTTT. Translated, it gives CASDKDRDEKLFF.